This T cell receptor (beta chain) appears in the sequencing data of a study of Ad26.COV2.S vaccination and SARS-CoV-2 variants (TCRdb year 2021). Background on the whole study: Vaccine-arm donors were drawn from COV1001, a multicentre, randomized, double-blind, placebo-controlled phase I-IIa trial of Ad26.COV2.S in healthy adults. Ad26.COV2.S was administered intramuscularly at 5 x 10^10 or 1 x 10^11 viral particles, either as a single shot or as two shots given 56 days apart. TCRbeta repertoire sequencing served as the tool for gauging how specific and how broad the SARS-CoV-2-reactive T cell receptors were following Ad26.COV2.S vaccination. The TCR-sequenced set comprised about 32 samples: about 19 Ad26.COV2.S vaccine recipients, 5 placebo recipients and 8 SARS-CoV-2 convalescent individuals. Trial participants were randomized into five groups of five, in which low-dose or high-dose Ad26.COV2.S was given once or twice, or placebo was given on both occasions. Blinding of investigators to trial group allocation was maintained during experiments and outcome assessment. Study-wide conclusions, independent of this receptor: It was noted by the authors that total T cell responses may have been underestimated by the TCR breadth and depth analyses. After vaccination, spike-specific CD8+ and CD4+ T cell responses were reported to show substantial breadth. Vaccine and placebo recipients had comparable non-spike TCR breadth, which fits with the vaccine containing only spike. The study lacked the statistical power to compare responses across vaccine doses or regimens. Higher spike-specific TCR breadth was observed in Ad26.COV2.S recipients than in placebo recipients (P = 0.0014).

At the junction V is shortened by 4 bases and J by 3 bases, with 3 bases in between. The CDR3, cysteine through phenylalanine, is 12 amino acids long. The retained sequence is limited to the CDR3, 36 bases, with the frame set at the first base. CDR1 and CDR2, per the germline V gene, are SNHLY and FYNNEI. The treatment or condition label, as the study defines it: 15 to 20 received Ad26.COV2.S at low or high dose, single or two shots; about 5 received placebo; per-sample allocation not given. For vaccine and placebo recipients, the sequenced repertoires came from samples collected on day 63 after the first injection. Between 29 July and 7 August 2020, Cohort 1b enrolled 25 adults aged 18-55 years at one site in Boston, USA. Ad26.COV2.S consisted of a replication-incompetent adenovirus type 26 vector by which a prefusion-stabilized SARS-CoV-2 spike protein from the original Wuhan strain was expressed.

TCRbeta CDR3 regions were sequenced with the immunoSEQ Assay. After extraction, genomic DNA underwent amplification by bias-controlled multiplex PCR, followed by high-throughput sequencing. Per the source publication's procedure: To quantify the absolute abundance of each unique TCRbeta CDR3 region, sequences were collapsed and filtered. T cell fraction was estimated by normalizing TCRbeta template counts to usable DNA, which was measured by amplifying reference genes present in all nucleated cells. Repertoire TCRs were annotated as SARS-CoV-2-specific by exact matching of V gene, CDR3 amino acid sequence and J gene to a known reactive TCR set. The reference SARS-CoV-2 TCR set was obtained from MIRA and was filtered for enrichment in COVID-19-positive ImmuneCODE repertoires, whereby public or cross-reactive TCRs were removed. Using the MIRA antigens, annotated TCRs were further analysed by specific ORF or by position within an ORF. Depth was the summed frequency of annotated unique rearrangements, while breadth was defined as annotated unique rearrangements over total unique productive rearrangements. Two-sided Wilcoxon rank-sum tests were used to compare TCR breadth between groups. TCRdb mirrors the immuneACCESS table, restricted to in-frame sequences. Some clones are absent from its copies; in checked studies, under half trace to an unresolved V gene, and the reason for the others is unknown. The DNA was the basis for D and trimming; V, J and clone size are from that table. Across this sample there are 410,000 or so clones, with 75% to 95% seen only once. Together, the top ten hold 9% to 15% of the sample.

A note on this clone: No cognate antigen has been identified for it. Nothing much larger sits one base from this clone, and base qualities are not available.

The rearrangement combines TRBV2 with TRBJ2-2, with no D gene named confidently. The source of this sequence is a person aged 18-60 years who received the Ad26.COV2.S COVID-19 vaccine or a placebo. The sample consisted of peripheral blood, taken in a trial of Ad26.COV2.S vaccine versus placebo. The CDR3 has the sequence CASSVDTGELFF. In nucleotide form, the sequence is TGTGCCAGCAGTGTGGACACCGGGGAGCTGTTTTTT.